Listed below are T cell receptor beta chains from one sample, sequenced in a study of cytomegalovirus exposure and HLA in healthy donors. Only in-frame clones appear in the TCRdb table, and some are missing; sequencing was by immunoSEQ multiplex PCR. The table includes fewer than 200,000 clones, roughly 70% detected once. The sample comprised PBMCs. The receptors here all came from a woman under 30 in good health and CMV-seropositive. Both conserved end residues are part of each CDR3. D genes are given only for firm matches. Where a row states a size, it is once, few, many or the class of an expanded clone; other rows omit it.

D: .
V: TRBV5-8
size: .
J: TRBJ2-7
CDR3: CASSRYYEQYF
DNA: TGTGCCAGCAGCCGGTACTACGAGCAGTACTTC

D: TRBD2
V: TRBV2
size: .
J: TRBJ2-3
CDR3: CASSVGSGGTHTQYF
DNA: TGTGCCAGCAGTGTGGGTAGCGGGGGAACACATACGCAGTATTTT

D: TRBD1
V: TRBV2
size: .
J: TRBJ1-6
CDR3: CASSEGPDRVSSPLHF
DNA: TGTGCCAGCAGTGAAGGCCCCGACAGGGTTAGTTCACCCCTCCACTTT

D: TRBD1
V: TRBV19
size: .
J: TRBJ2-7
CDR3: CASSIQGETYEQYF
DNA: TGTGCCAGTAGTATCCAGGGGGAGACCTACGAGCAGTACTTC

D: .
V: TRBV29-1
size: once
J: TRBJ2-5
CDR3: CSVDTHRDTKTQYF
DNA: TGCAGCGTCGACACTCACCGGGACACGAAGACCCAGTACTTC

D: .
V: TRBV5-4
size: .
J: TRBJ2-5
CDR3: CASSLPTPSKEYF
DNA: TGTGCCAGCAGCTTGCCGACACCCTCTAAGGAGTACTTC

D: .
V: TRBV14
size: .
J: TRBJ1-6
CDR3: CASSPWGSRYSPLHF
DNA: TGTGCCAGCAGCCCTTGGGGCAGTCGATATTCACCCCTCCACTTT

D: .
V: TRBV5-4
size: .
J: TRBJ1-4
CDR3: CASSSPGGDGEKLFF
DNA: TGTGCCAGCAGCTCGCCCGGGGGGGACGGGGAAAAACTGTTTTTT

D: .
V: TRBV9
size: .
J: TRBJ1-6
CDR3: CASSVATDSRSPLHF
DNA: TGTGCCAGCAGCGTAGCAACGGACAGTCGATCACCCCTCCACTTT

D: .
V: TRBV18
size: .
J: TRBJ2-3
CDR3: CASSPPQGSRLELSGFPTDTQYF
DNA: TGTGCCAGCTCACCACCGCAGGGGTCTCGTTTGGAGTTATCGGGATTCCCCACAGATACGCAGTATTTT

D: TRBD2
V: TRBV11-2
size: .
J: TRBJ2-3
CDR3: CASSPYGGGSHTQYF
DNA: TGTGCCAGCAGCCCTTACGGGGGGGGATCCCATACGCAGTATTTT

D: .
V: TRBV7-9
size: .
J: TRBJ1-5
CDR3: CSSSLDRDQPQHF
DNA: TGTTCCAGCAGCTTAGACCGCGATCAGCCCCAGCATTTT

D: TRBD2
V: TRBV28
size: .
J: TRBJ2-7
CDR3: CASSSGLAGTYEQYF
DNA: TGTGCCAGCAGCTCGGGACTAGCGGGGACCTACGAGCAGTACTTC

D: TRBD2
V: TRBV11-2
size: once
J: TRBJ2-7
CDR3: CASSLDQGLAYEQYF
DNA: TGTGCCAGCAGCTTAGATCAGGGACTAGCTTACGAGCAGTACTTC

D: .
V: TRBV19
size: .
J: TRBJ1-1
CDR3: CASRLRDTEAFF
DNA: TGTGCCAGTCGGCTCAGGGACACTGAAGCTTTCTTT

D: .
V: TRBV11-2
size: .
J: TRBJ1-1
CDR3: CASSLGAGYTEAFF
DNA: TGTGCCAGCAGCTTAGGGGCAGGGTACACTGAAGCTTTCTTT

D: TRBD1
V: TRBV30
size: .
J: TRBJ1-1
CDR3: CAWRGQGNTEAFF
DNA: TGTGCCTGGAGGGGACAGGGCAACACTGAAGCTTTCTTT

D: .
V: TRBV28
size: .
J: TRBJ2-7
CDR3: CASSSPLGSGSYEQYF
DNA: TGTGCCAGCAGTTCCCCCCTAGGGAGTGGGTCCTACGAGCAGTACTTC

D: .
V: TRBV7-9
size: .
J: TRBJ2-7
CDR3: CASSGRTYEQYF
DNA: TGTGCCAGCAGCGGGAGAACCTACGAGCAGTACTTC

D: .
V: TRBV18
size: .
J: TRBJ1-2
CDR3: CASSPGQSDGYTF
DNA: TGTGCCAGCTCACCAGGACAGTCTGATGGCTACACCTTC

D: TRBD1
V: TRBV6-6
size: .
J: TRBJ1-4
CDR3: CASSERTGDNEKLFF
DNA: TGTGCCAGCAGCGAACGGACAGGGGATAATGAAAAACTGTTTTTT

D: .
V: TRBV4-1
size: .
J: TRBJ2-7
CDR3: CASSQVLTTIYEQYF
DNA: TGCGCCAGCAGCCAAGTTCTGACGACAATCTACGAGCAGTACTTC

D: TRBD1
V: TRBV6-5
size: few
J: TRBJ1-6
CDR3: CASSYSPRGNSPLHF
DNA: TGTGCCAGCAGTTACTCGCCCAGGGGGAATTCACCCCTCCACTTT

D: .
V: TRBV5-6
size: .
J: TRBJ2-1
CDR3: CATNYLASYNEQFF
DNA: TGTGCCACTAACTACCTAGCCTCCTACAATGAGCAGTTCTTC

D: .
V: TRBV7-8
size: .
J: TRBJ1-1
CDR3: CASSLRGWELVF
DNA: TGTGCCAGCAGCTTAAGGGGGTGGGAATTGGTCTTT

D: .
V: TRBV10-3
size: .
J: TRBJ2-5
CDR3: CAISESVKPTGTQYF
DNA: TGTGCCATCAGTGAGTCTGTAAAGCCCACGGGGACCCAGTACTTC

D: .
V: TRBV5-1
size: .
J: TRBJ2-3
CDR3: CASSLWGPRDTQYF
DNA: TGCGCCAGCAGCTTGTGGGGCCCCCGGGATACGCAGTATTTT

D: .
V: TRBV6-5
size: .
J: TRBJ1-1
CDR3: CASGRAEAFF
DNA: TGTGCCAGCGGTCGCGCTGAAGCTTTCTTT

D: .
V: TRBV28
size: .
J: TRBJ1-5
CDR3: CASSLGGARAQHF
DNA: TGTGCCAGCAGTTTAGGGGGGGCAAGGGCCCAGCATTTT

D: TRBD1
V: TRBV28
size: once
J: TRBJ2-5
CDR3: CASSPNRGRVGETQYF
DNA: TGTGCCAGCAGTCCCAACAGGGGACGGGTGGGAGAGACCCAGTACTTC

D: .
V: TRBV27
size: .
J: TRBJ1-1
CDR3: CASSPLGGGRGTEAFF
DNA: TGTGCCAGCAGTCCCTTAGGGGGGGGGAGAGGCACTGAAGCTTTCTTT

D: .
V: TRBV2
size: .
J: TRBJ2-7
CDR3: CASSAARRGDEQYF
DNA: TGTGCCAGCAGTGCTGCACGCAGGGGGGACGAGCAGTACTTC

D: TRBD1
V: TRBV5-4
size: .
J: TRBJ2-2
CDR3: CASSLEGAWTGELFF
DNA: TGTGCCAGCAGCTTGGAGGGGGCGTGGACCGGGGAGCTGTTTTTT

D: TRBD1
V: TRBV10-3
size: .
J: TRBJ2-7
CDR3: CAISESITGRGLPFYEQYF
DNA: TGTGCCATCAGTGAGTCGATTACTGGTAGGGGGCTTCCCTTCTACGAGCAGTACTTC

D: .
V: TRBV30
size: once
J: TRBJ1-5
CDR3: CAWRAPGFDQPQHF
DNA: TGTGCCTGGAGGGCCCCAGGGTTCGATCAGCCCCAGCATTTT

D: .
V: TRBV5-1
size: once
J: TRBJ2-5
CDR3: CASSLGNQETQYF
DNA: TGCGCCAGCAGCTTGGGTAACCAAGAGACCCAGTACTTC

D: TRBD1
V: TRBV6-1
size: .
J: TRBJ2-3
CDR3: CASHDGTASTDTQYF
DNA: TGTGCCAGCCATGACGGGACAGCTAGCACAGATACGCAGTATTTT

D: TRBD1
V: TRBV6-5
size: once
J: TRBJ2-7
CDR3: CATPGQGSSYEQYF
DNA: TGTGCCACCCCAGGACAGGGCAGTTCCTACGAGCAGTACTTC

D: .
V: TRBV28
size: .
J: TRBJ1-4
CDR3: CASAHEKLFF
DNA: TGTGCCAGTGCGCATGAAAAACTGTTTTTT

D: .
V: TRBV29-1
size: .
J: TRBJ2-7
CDR3: CSVGRGGVVYF
DNA: TGCAGCGTTGGGCGGGGAGGAGTTGTGTACTTC

D: .
V: TRBV5-1
size: .
J: TRBJ1-2
CDR3: CASSYLQERANYGYTF
DNA: TGCGCCAGCAGCTATCTACAGGAGAGAGCTAACTATGGCTACACCTTC

D: TRBD1
V: TRBV7-9
size: .
J: TRBJ1-1
CDR3: CSSSLVLSGQGDIGAFF
DNA: TGTTCCAGCAGCTTGGTCCTTTCCGGACAGGGAGACATTGGAGCTTTCTTT

D: TRBD1
V: TRBV28
size: .
J: TRBJ1-2
CDR3: CASSLGGQVMGYTF
DNA: TGTGCCAGCAGTTTAGGGGGACAGGTCATGGGCTACACCTTC

D: TRBD1
V: TRBV27
size: medium-sized
J: TRBJ1-1
CDR3: CASNSEQGADFEAFF
DNA: TGTGCCAGCAACTCGGAACAGGGGGCCGACTTTGAAGCTTTCTTT

D: .
V: TRBV29-1
size: few
J: TRBJ1-5
CDR3: CSVATGFDQPQHF
DNA: TGCAGCGTGGCCACAGGGTTTGATCAGCCCCAGCATTTT

D: .
V: TRBV25-1
size: .
J: TRBJ2-1
CDR3: CASSSGNEQFF
DNA: TGTGCCAGCAGCTCAGGGAATGAGCAGTTCTTC

D: TRBD1
V: TRBV7-3
size: .
J: TRBJ1-2
CDR3: CASSPGTGVRYTF
DNA: TGTGCCAGCAGCCCAGGGACAGGGGTACGCTACACCTTC

D: .
V: TRBV2
size: .
J: TRBJ2-1
CDR3: CASSETGDIGDEQFF
DNA: TGTGCCAGCAGCGAAACGGGGGATATAGGCGATGAGCAGTTCTTC

D: .
V: TRBV7-2
size: .
J: TRBJ2-3
CDR3: CASSQYGQPTDTQYF
DNA: TGTGCCAGCAGCCAATATGGACAGCCTACAGATACGCAGTATTTT

D: .
V: TRBV2
size: .
J: TRBJ1-1
CDR3: CASSGEGGRGMNTEAFF
DNA: TGTGCCAGCAGTGGCGAGGGAGGGAGGGGTATGAACACTGAAGCTTTCTTT

D: TRBD1
V: TRBV19
size: .
J: TRBJ1-6
CDR3: CASSALQGSSPLHF
DNA: TGTGCCAGTAGTGCTCTACAGGGGAGTTCACCCCTCCACTTT

D: .
V: TRBV7-6
size: .
J: TRBJ2-1
CDR3: CASSSRQLNEQFF
DNA: TGTGCCAGCAGCTCCCGACAGCTGAATGAGCAGTTCTTC

D: .
V: TRBV7-9
size: .
J: TRBJ1-1
CDR3: CSSSITVNTEAFF
DNA: TGTTCCAGCAGCATCACAGTTAACACTGAAGCTTTCTTT

D: TRBD1
V: TRBV23-1
size: .
J: TRBJ2-7
CDR3: CASTDSGQGGMPPSYEQYF
DNA: TGCGCCAGCACCGACTCCGGACAGGGAGGTATGCCCCCCTCTTACGAGCAGTACTTC

D: TRBD1
V: TRBV2
size: .
J: TRBJ1-1
CDR3: CASSERQGYTEAFF
DNA: TGTGCCAGCAGTGAACGACAGGGGTACACTGAAGCTTTCTTT

D: .
V: TRBV2
size: few
J: TRBJ2-1
CDR3: CASSSPQGGGNEQFF
DNA: TGTGCCAGCAGCTCCCCTCAGGGAGGCGGCAATGAGCAGTTCTTC

D: TRBD1
V: TRBV10-2
size: .
J: TRBJ2-7
CDR3: CASSDLSGQGSYEQYF
DNA: TGCGCCAGCAGTGACCTCTCGGGACAGGGCTCCTACGAGCAGTACTTC

D: TRBD1
V: TRBV10-3
size: few
J: TRBJ1-5
CDR3: CATGTGPDQPQHF
DNA: TGTGCCACTGGGACAGGCCCGGATCAGCCCCAGCATTTT

D: TRBD1
V: TRBV7-2
size: .
J: TRBJ2-5
CDR3: CASSPDRVEGETQYF
DNA: TGTGCCAGCAGCCCGGACAGGGTTGAGGGGGAGACCCAGTACTTC

D: .
V: TRBV6-5
size: .
J: TRBJ1-3
CDR3: CASSYGAFSGNTIYF
DNA: TGTGCCAGCAGTTACGGGGCCTTTTCTGGAAACACCATATATTTT